The text below deals with one TCR beta chain. V lost 2 bases to trimming and J lost 6 bases; unmatched junction nucleotides: 3. Germline CDR1 is MGHDK and CDR2 is SYGVNS. The CDR3 is made up of 13 amino acids. TCRdb reanalysed the reads using MiXCR and keeps one entry per CDR3 protein. The sample shows about 180,000 distinct CDR3 sequences, about a sixth of them seen only once. This specimen comes from a study of T cell repertoires in cytomegalovirus infection. This TCR came from a human donor in good health (CMV status not recorded). Some clones in this sample may be carry-over from other donors' samples. The chain employs TRBV25-1 and TRBJ1-2, with 7 bases aligning to TRBD1. Input material: CD8+ T cells from PBMCs. CDR3 nucleotides: TGTGCCAGCAGTGAAAGGGGGCGCGATGGCTACACCTTC. This gives the protein CASSERGRDGYTF.